This T cell receptor beta chain stems from a study of cytomegalovirus exposure and HLA in healthy donors. Per germline, CDR1 MDHEN and CDR2 SYDVKM. The ends lost 6 bases at V and 1 base at J; junction bases unmatched: 12. This CDR3 is built from 19 residues. The primer mix had 60 Vbeta and 13 Jbeta primers. The table came from immunoSEQ multiplex PCR; TCRdb's copy has only in-frame clones and leaves some out. This repertoire shows about 88,000 clones, 80% to 90% found once; its top ten account for 2.3%. The clonotype originates from a young man in good health and CMV-seronegative. The chain is built from TRBV28 and TRBJ2-1; 13 nucleotides agree with TRBD2. The material sequenced was PBMCs. CDR3 DNA sequence: TGTGCCAGCAGCAGACTACCGGGACTAGCGGGACTGTCCTACAATGAGCAGTTCTTC. Protein product: CASSRLPGLAGLSYNEQFF.